This note documents a single TCR beta chain sequence. What it binds is unknown. These data come from a study of vaccination effects on CD4 cells after COVID-19. Unmatched junction bases numbered 10, after V lost 3 bases and J lost 11 bases. Looked up from germline, CDR1 is SEHNR and CDR2 is FQNEAQ (reference sequence). The CDR3 has 14 amino acids. Repertoires were generated with immunoSEQ multiplex PCR, while TCRdb's copy carries only in-frame clones and drops some. Among 25,000 or so clones listed, 73% were seen once. Within the ViraFEST assay, antigen-specific CD4+ T cells underwent expansion with viral peptide pools prior to sequencing. CD4+ T cells were isolated after 10 days of culture. Participants got two doses of BNT162b2 or mRNA-1273 vaccine. Prior SARS-CoV-2 infection was absent in the vaccine recipients, as shown by negative nucleocapsid antibodies. Each culture had half its medium swapped for IL-2 medium on days 3 and 7.

The chain links TRBV7-9 to TRBJ1-1, with 9 bases matching TRBD1. Sample: CD4+ T cells from PBMCs cultured with SARS-CoV-2 spike peptides, taken after COVID-19 vaccination. This TCR derives from a human donor who received a COVID-19 vaccine. The CDR3 DNA reads TGTGCCAGCAGCTTCCCGGACAGGGGAGGACGGGCTTTCTTT. Translating it yields CASSFPDRGGRAFF.